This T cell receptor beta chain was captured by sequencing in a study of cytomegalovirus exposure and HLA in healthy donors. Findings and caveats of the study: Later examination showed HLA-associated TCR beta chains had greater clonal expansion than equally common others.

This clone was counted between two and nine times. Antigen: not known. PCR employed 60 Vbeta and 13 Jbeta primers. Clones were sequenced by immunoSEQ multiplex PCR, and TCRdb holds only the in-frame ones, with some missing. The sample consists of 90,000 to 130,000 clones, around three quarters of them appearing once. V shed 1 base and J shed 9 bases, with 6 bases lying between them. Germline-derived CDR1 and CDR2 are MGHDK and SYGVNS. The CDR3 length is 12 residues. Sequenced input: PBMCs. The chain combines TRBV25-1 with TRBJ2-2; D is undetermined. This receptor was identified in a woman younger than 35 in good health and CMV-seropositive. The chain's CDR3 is CASSELHRELFF. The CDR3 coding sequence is TGTGCCAGCAGTGAATTACACCGGGAGCTGTTTTTT.